The 32 T cell receptor beta chains given below trace back to one sample, sequenced in a study of graft-versus-host responses after intestinal transplantation. Sequencing used immunoSEQ multiplex PCR; TCRdb keeps in-frame clones, though not all of them. The table has 20,000 to 25,000 clones, roughly 94% seen once. Here the sequenced sample was PBMCs, taken 156 days after intestinal transplant. The receptors come from a human patient who received an intestinal transplant, so some T cells may come from the graft donor.

V and J are TRBV5-4 and TRBJ2-1; 15 positions match TRBD2. V shed 4 bases and J 7 bases; nucleotides not matched to a gene: 3. The CDR3 consists of 15 residues. CDR1 is SGHNT and CDR2 is YYREEE in the germline V gene (reference sequence). This chain's CDR3 is CASSPGLAGGNEQFF. CDR3 nucleotide sequence: TGTGCCAGCAGCCCGGGACTAGCGGGGGGTAATGAGCAGTTCTTC.

The genes are TRBV27 and TRBJ2-1; 11 bases fit TRBD1. V lost 4 bases and J lost 2; bases outside the gene matches: 7. Per the germline V gene, CDR1 is MNHEY and CDR2 is SMNVEV (reference sequence). CDR3 length: 17 residues. CDR3 in DNA: TGTGCCAGCAGTTCTCTCCGGGACAGGGGGACCTACAATGAGCAGTTCTTC. It translates to CASSSLRDRGTYNEQFF.

This clone was seen once. The chain joins TRBV19 to TRBJ2-7; D ambiguous. The CDR3 loop spans 13 amino acids. Germline CDR1 reads LNHDA; CDR2 reads SQIVND (reference sequence). V was shortened by 6 bases and J by 2 bases, with 11 bases between the two germline ends. The CDR3 protein is CASSPGPPYEQYF. DNA of the CDR3: TGTGCCAGTAGCCCTGGGCCTCCCTACGAGCAGTACTTC. The full variable domain, completed using reference TRBV19 and TRBJ2-7, is DGGITQSPKYLFRKEGQNVTLSCEQNLNHDAMYWYRQDPGQGLRLIYYSQIVNDFQKGDIAEGYSVSREKKESFPLTVTSAQKNPTAFYLCASSPGPPYEQYFGPGTRLTVT.

V is TRBV27 and J is TRBJ1-1; 12 bases map to TRBD1. The junction had 7 bases not matched to a gene; V was cut back by 7 bases and J by 4 bases. Germline V CDR1 and CDR2: MNHEY, SMNVEV (reference sequence). The CDR3 consists of 15 residues. This CDR3 is CASNARDRGPTEAFF. CDR3 DNA sequence: TGTGCCAGCAATGCCCGGGACAGGGGGCCCACTGAAGCTTTCTTT.

The chain has TRBV28 and TRBJ2-1; no firm D call. From germline, CDR1 is MDHEN and CDR2 SYDVKM. The CDR3 is made up of 14 amino acids. V was clipped by 2 bases and J by 2 bases, with 7 bases between them. For the CDR3, the DNA is TGTGCCAGCAGTTTAACGGTCCCCTACAATGAGCAGTTCTTC. It codes for CASSLTVPYNEQFF.

In this sample, this clone turned up a few times. This chain uses TRBV10-1 with TRBJ2-5; perhaps D is TRBD1 or TRBD2 (5 bases each). V lost 0 bases, J lost 5 bases, and 13 bases lay in between. CDR1 is WNHNN and CDR2 is SYGVQD in the germline V gene (reference sequence). CDR3 length: 15 residues. Here the CDR3 DNA reads TGCGCCAGCAGTGAGTCTTGGGGGACGGTTGAGACCCAGTACTTC. Its protein product is CASSESWGTVETQYF.

V is TRBV6-5 and J is TRBJ2-1, with 7 bases fitting TRBD2. Losses at the gene ends were 2 bases for V and 6 bases for J; bases not matched to a gene: 10. CDR1 and CDR2 (germline): MNHEY, SVGAGI. The CDR3 is 16 amino acids. As DNA, the CDR3 is TGTGCCAGCAGTTACGGCGGCGGCGGGGGACTCAATGAGCAGTTCTTC. It yields the protein CASSYGGGGGLNEQFF.

The V gene is TRBV5-1, the J gene TRBJ2-2; D is possibly TRBD2 (6 bases). CDR1 SGHRS and CDR2 YFSETQ come from the germline V gene. The CDR3 loop spans 17 amino acids. V was pared by 2 bases and J by 7 bases, with 21 bases between. CDR3 in DNA: TGCGCCAGCAGCTTCAATCAACAAGGAGGGCCCGACGGGGAGCTGTTTTTT. Its translation: CASSFNQQGGPDGELFF.

This rearrangement joins TRBV4-1 to TRBJ1-3; D not certain. The CDR3 has 15 residues. Trimming pared 2 bases from V and 0 bases from J, leaving 8 bases between. The germline gives CDR1 MGHRA, CDR2 YSYEKL. This CDR3 reads CASSQYEFSGNTIYF. In DNA form, the CDR3 reads TGCGCCAGCAGCCAATATGAGTTCTCTGGAAACACCATATATTTT.

The chain couples TRBV30 to TRBJ1-6; possible D gene TRBD1, 5 bases. With 4 bases removed from V and 0 bases from J, the gap between germline ends came to 13 bases. The CDR3 is 16 amino acids. Germline lookup yields CDR1 GTSNPN and CDR2 SVGIG (reference sequence). CDR3 in DNA: TGTGCCTGGACTGCTGCAGGGAGCTCCTATAATTCACCCCTCCACTTT. Translated, it gives CAWTAAGSSYNSPLHF.

This clone was found once. The chain joins TRBV13 to TRBJ1-1, with D unresolved. Trimming took 2 bases from V and 1 from J, leaving 14 bases between them. Germline V gene lookup returns CDR1 PRHDT and CDR2 FYEKMQ (reference sequence). The CDR3 covers 16 residues. The CDR3 DNA follows: TGTGCCAGCAGCTTACCCGACCAGGAGGCGAACACTGAAGCTTTCTTT. It is translated as CASSLPDQEANTEAFF.

This clone was detected once. The chain combines TRBV5-1 with TRBJ2-2, with 14 bases aligning to TRBD2. Germline-derived CDR1 and CDR2 are SGHRS and YFSETQ. This CDR3 has 19 amino acids. J was trimmed by 7 bases and V by 5 bases; bases with no gene match: 16. The CDR3 region is CASSPGLAGVFPPGGELFF. CDR3 DNA sequence: TGCGCCAGCAGTCCGGGACTAGCGGGAGTTTTCCCCCCAGGCGGGGAGCTGTTTTTT.

This clone was seen more than once but under ten times. The chain couples TRBV19 to TRBJ1-1; D is uncertain. This CDR3 contains 12 residues. In germline, CDR1 is LNHDA, CDR2 SQIVND (reference sequence). V gave up 5 bases and J gave up 5 bases, with 9 bases separating them. CDR3 nucleotide sequence: TGTGCCAGTAGTGAAATGGGAACTGAAGCTTTCTTT. It encodes CASSEMGTEAFF.

This chain connects TRBV5-1 to TRBJ2-6, with D unclear. V lost 4 bases and J lost 0, with 11 bases in between. Germline V gene data show CDR1 as SGHRS and CDR2 as YFSETQ. The CDR3 has 16 residues. CDR3 bases: TGCGCCAGCAGCACCGGGCCCCTCTCTGGGGCCAACGTCCTGACTTTC. Its translation is CASSTGPLSGANVLTF. Filled out from reference TRBV5-1 and TRBJ2-6, the complete variable domain reads KAGVTQTPRYLIKTRGQQVTLSCSPISGHRSVSWYQQTPGQGLQFLFEYFSETQRNKGNFPGRFSGRQFSNSRSEMNVSTLELGDSALYLCASSTGPLSGANVLTFGAGSRLTVL.

J is TRBJ2-3 and V is TRBV15; 7 nucleotides align to TRBD2. The V and J ends lost 5 bases and 2 bases, in that order; junction bases with no gene match: 1. Germline V CDR1 and CDR2: LNHNV, YYDKDF (reference sequence). CDR3 length: 13 residues. The chain's CDR3 is CATSGLDTDTQYF. CDR3 nucleotide sequence: TGTGCCACCAGCGGACTAGACACAGATACGCAGTATTTT.

A remark on this clone: The junction and the germline gene differ at one end; a read error may be behind it. The chain uses TRBV19 and TRBJ1-1; D is uncertain. The CDR3 has 13 residues. Germline assignment: CDR1 LNHDA and CDR2 SQIVND (reference sequence). CDR3 in amino acids: CASRIGGNTEAFF. The CDR3 DNA reads TGTGCCAGTAGGATAGGAGGGAACACTGAAGCTTTCTTT.

This clone has just one count. This chain links TRBV5-1 with TRBJ2-1; D remains unclear. The germline CDR1 and CDR2 sequences are SGHRS and YFSETQ. The V end was cut by 7 bases, the J end by 0 bases, with 8 bases between. This CDR3 has 13 residues. The CDR3 DNA follows: TGCGCCAGCCGGCAAAACTCCTACAATGAGCAGTTCTTC. The encoded protein is CASRQNSYNEQFF.

V gene TRBV30 combines with J gene TRBJ2-1, with 10 bases identical to TRBD2. Germline V lookup: CDR1 GTSNPN, CDR2 SVGIG (reference sequence). This CDR3 is built from 13 residues. J was trimmed by 7 bases and V by 5 bases; bases with no gene match: 5. CDR3: CAWHKRGGNEQFF. CDR3 coding DNA: TGTGCCTGGCACAAGCGGGGGGGTAATGAGCAGTTCTTC.

The gene calls are TRBV9 and TRBJ2-3; D possibly uses TRBD1 or TRBD2 (7 bases each). V was pared by 6 bases and J by 0 bases, with 17 bases between. This CDR3 is 16 amino acids long. CDR1 is SGDLS, CDR2 YYNGEE, per germline. The chain's CDR3 is CASTLRGGDSTDTQYF. CDR3 bases: TGTGCCAGCACCCTCAGGGGGGGGGATAGCACAGATACGCAGTATTTT. The variable domain in full, completed from reference TRBV9 and TRBJ2-3, reads DSGVTQTPKHLITATGQRVTLRCSPRSGDLSVYWYQQSLDQGLQFLIQYYNGEERAKGNILERFSAQQFPDLHSELNLSSLELGDSALYFCASTLRGGDSTDTQYFGPGTRLTVL.

This chain connects TRBV7-6 to TRBJ2-7, with 7 bases identical to TRBD1. After removal of 1 base from V and 4 bases from J, the junction contained 7 bases not matched to a gene. CDR3 length equals 15 residues. The germline CDR1 and CDR2 sequences are SGHVS and FNYEAQ. CDR3 nucleotide sequence: TGTGCCAGCAGCTTAGTTGAGACAGGGACGTACGAGCAGTACTTC. Translation: CASSLVETGTYEQYF.

There are a few counts of this clone. CDR3: CASSQDPPGGITGELFF. For the CDR3, the DNA is TGTGCCAGCAGCCAAGATCCTCCAGGGGGGATCACCGGGGAGCTGTTTTTT. The chain couples TRBV4-2 to TRBJ2-2, with D possibly matching TRBD1 (7 bases). Germline V gene lookup returns CDR1 LGHNA and CDR2 YNFKEQ. This CDR3 region has 17 residues. V was clipped by 0 bases and J by 4 bases, with 15 bases between them.

The genes are TRBV15 and TRBJ1-4; the D is unclear. Trimming removed 0 bases from V and 7 bases from J, with 12 bases in between. The CDR3 covers 15 residues. Germline CDR1 and CDR2: LNHNV and YYDKDF (reference sequence). CDR3 DNA: TGTGCCACCAGCAGAGAAGGGTCACGCATTGAAAAACTGTTTTTT. Its protein product is CATSREGSRIEKLFF.

This chain links TRBV28 with TRBJ1-5; 8 bases map to TRBD1. Germline V CDR1 and CDR2: MDHEN, SYDVKM. V trimming: 7 bases; J trimming: 5 bases; junction bases outside the gene matches: 10. The CDR3 spans 15 residues. The CDR3: CASTRQGYTHQPQHF. Here the CDR3 DNA reads TGTGCCAGCACCAGACAGGGGTATACCCATCAGCCCCAGCATTTT.

The V call is TRBV19, the J call TRBJ2-1, with 12 bases lining up with TRBD2. Trimming cost V 4 bases and J 4 bases; bases outside gene matches: 5. In germline, CDR1 is LNHDA, CDR2 SQIVND (reference sequence). CDR3 size: 16 residues. The CDR3 here is CASSTGLAGGYNEQFF. CDR3 bases: TGTGCCAGTAGTACGGGTCTAGCGGGAGGGTACAATGAGCAGTTCTTC.

This rearrangement joins TRBV4-2 to TRBJ1-4; a possible D gene is TRBD1 (6 bases). Per germline, CDR1 LGHNA and CDR2 YNFKEQ. This CDR3 has 14 amino acids. The V end was cut by 2 bases, the J end by 8 bases, with 12 bases between. The DNA of the CDR3 is TGTGCCAGCAGCCAATCAGGGGAGGGGGAAAAACTGTTTTTT. This gives the protein CASSQSGEGEKLFF.

A note on this clone: Relative to the germline gene, one junction end is altered; a read error may explain this. The identical CDR3 is also encoded by other nucleotide sequences in the sample. The chain links TRBV30 to TRBJ2-7, with TRBD1 matching 7 bases. The V gene's germline CDR1 is GTSNPN and CDR2 SVGIG (reference sequence). This CDR3 region has 14 residues. The CDR3 nucleotides are TGCGCCTGGAGTGTCCTCCGGGACAGCTACGAGCAGTACTTC. Amino acids: CAWSVLRDSYEQYF.

V gene TRBV27 combines with J gene TRBJ2-5; 7 positions match TRBD1. The assigned J gene may be wrong: the sequence end matches TRBJ2-7 better. CDR3 length: 13 amino acids. Per germline, CDR1 MNHEY and CDR2 SMNVEV (reference sequence). CDR3 bases: TGTGCCAGCAGCTGGGACAGCTCCTACGAGCAGTACTTC. Its translation is CASSWDSSYEQYF.

The chain is built from TRBV4-3 and TRBJ1-2; D is unclear. The CDR3 totals 15 residues. Trimming shortened V by 0 bases and J by 6 bases, and 14 bases separated the two germline ends. The germline V gene has CDR1 LGHNA and CDR2 YSLEER. For the CDR3, the DNA is TGCGCCAGCAGCCAAGATTTTCAAGGGCTACATGGCTACACCTTC. Its translation: CASSQDFQGLHGYTF.

To note about this clone: This same CDR3 is encoded by further DNA sequences in the sample. The J gene is TRBJ1-5, the V gene TRBV5-6, with D possibly matching TRBD1 (5 bases). V shed 0 bases and J shed 5 bases, with 6 bases lying between them. Germline loops: CDR1 SGHDT, CDR2 YYEEEE. The CDR3 runs 13 residues. The DNA for the CDR3 is TGTGCCAGCAGCTTGGGGGGGGATCAGCCCCAGCATTTT. The encoded protein is CASSLGGDQPQHF.

The V gene is TRBV7-3, the J gene TRBJ2-1; 7 bases fit TRBD2. The V and J ends lost 5 bases and 6 bases, in that order; junction bases with no gene match: 10. Germline CDR1 reads SGHTA; CDR2 reads FQGTGA. This CDR3 is built from 15 residues. CDR3: CASSRGRAVGNEQFF. CDR3 DNA: TGTGCCAGCAGCCGAGGGAGGGCAGTTGGCAATGAGCAGTTCTTC.

The genes are TRBV6-5 and TRBJ2-3; 8 bases are a match to TRBD2. V shed 3 bases and J 5 bases; nucleotides not matched to a gene: 10. Germline V gives CDR1 MNHEY, CDR2 SVGAGI. CDR3 length: 16 amino acids. CDR3 sequence (DNA): TGTGCCAGCAGTTATTTTGGCGGGGGGCCGGGAGATACGCAGTATTTT. Translating it yields CASSYFGGGPGDTQYF.

The chain has TRBV9 and TRBJ1-1; 9 bases map to TRBD1. With V trimmed by 0 bases and J by 3 bases, 9 bases remained unmatched. The CDR3 sequence is 17 residues long. The germline V gene has CDR1 SGDLS and CDR2 YYNGEE. CDR3 DNA sequence: TGTGCCAGCAGCGTAGGTGGGACAGGGAGGTCGGACACTGAAGCTTTCTTT. This codes for CASSVGGTGRSDTEAFF.